This is a list of T cell receptor beta chains from one sample in a study of vaccination and CD4 T cells after COVID-19. MiXCR, run by TCRdb on the PCR reads, gives a single entry per CDR3 protein. Among about 21,000 distinct CDR3 sequences, under 55% were seen once, and the ten largest hold more than 3.5%. Antigens for these TCRs are unknown. The sequencing input was CD4+ T cells from blood, cultured in vitro. The receptors come from a human donor who had recovered from COVID-19. CDR3s include the opening cysteine and the closing phenylalanine or tryptophan. Each record gives: J gene, clone size, V gene, D gene, CDR3 protein, CDR3 DNA. D genes are given only for firm matches. The listing skips clone size in some rows; elsewhere it reads once, few, many or a size class.

TRBJ1-5 | NA | TRBV20-1 | NA | CSARDYTGHSSNQPQHF | TGCAGTGCTAGAGATTATACAGGGCACTCTAGCAATCAGCCCCAGCATTTT
TRBJ1-3 | NA | TRBV19 | TRBD1 | CASSPTGGTGTGNTIYF | TGTGCCAGTAGTCCTACGGGAGGGACAGGGACTGGAAACACCATATATTTT
TRBJ2-7 | NA | TRBV6-5 | TRBD1 | CASSYSSGTGGFYEQYF | TGTGCCAGCAGTTACTCGTCCGGGACAGGGGGCTTTTACGAGCAGTACTTC
TRBJ1-2 | few | TRBV20-1 | NA | CSASGQTYGYTF | TGCAGTGCTAGCGGACAGACCTATGGCTACACCTTC
TRBJ1-3 | NA | TRBV20-1 | NA | CSALFGTGNTIYF | TGCAGTGCTCTTTTTGGGACTGGAAACACCATATATTTT
TRBJ2-4 | once | TRBV7-2 | TRBD2 | CASSPVAGVNIQYF | TGTGCCAGCAGCCCCGTAGCGGGAGTTAACATTCAGTACTTC
TRBJ2-7 | NA | TRBV27 | NA | CASSLSDRRYEQYF | TGTGCCAGCAGTTTATCGGACCGCCGCTACGAGCAGTACTTC
TRBJ2-1 | NA | TRBV24-1 | TRBD2 | CATSDIGRGSSYNEQFF | TGTGCCACCAGTGATATAGGGCGGGGGAGCTCCTACAATGAGCAGTTCTTC
TRBJ1-2 | few | TRBV7-2 | NA | CASSPVGSYGYTF | TGTGCCAGCAGCCCCGTGGGGAGCTATGGCTACACCTTC
TRBJ1-1 | few | TRBV11-2 | NA | CASSLAGQLSNTEAFF | TGTGCCAGCAGCTTAGCCGGACAACTATCGAACACTGAAGCTTTCTTT
TRBJ1-2 | NA | TRBV28 | TRBD1 | CASSLPPGQGNGYTF | TGTGCCAGCAGTTTACCGCCGGGACAGGGGAATGGCTACACCTTC
TRBJ1-1 | few | TRBV7-8 | NA | CASSLGPANTEAFF | TGTGCCAGCAGCTTAGGACCGGCGAACACTGAAGCTTTCTTT
TRBJ2-2 | NA | TRBV7-2 | TRBD1 | CASSWDRTTGELFF | TGTGCCAGCAGCTGGGACAGGACCACCGGGGAGCTGTTTTTT
TRBJ2-7 | NA | TRBV7-3 | NA | CASSQYLRPYEQYF | TGTGCCAGCAGCCAATACCTACGGCCCTACGAGCAGTACTTC
TRBJ1-3 | NA | TRBV11-2 | NA | CASSLDRFEDTSSGNTIYF | TGTGCCAGCAGCTTAGATCGATTTGAGGACACCTCCTCTGGAAACACCATATATTTT
TRBJ2-5 | NA | TRBV20-1 | TRBD2 | CSAHRAGGPQETQYF | TGCAGTGCCCACCGAGCGGGGGGTCCGCAAGAGACCCAGTACTTC
TRBJ2-2 | NA | TRBV10-1 | NA | CASSESRGTGELFF | TGCGCCAGCAGTGAGTCGAGGGGAACCGGGGAGCTGTTTTTT
TRBJ2-1 | NA | TRBV7-8 | TRBD1 | CASSLDGTGLNDEQFF | TGTGCCAGCAGCTTAGATGGGACAGGGTTAAACGATGAGCAGTTCTTC
TRBJ2-7 | NA | TRBV6-1 | TRBD1 | CASSRDRVYEQYF | TGTGCCAGCAGCCGGGACAGGGTTTACGAGCAGTACTTC
TRBJ1-6 | NA | TRBV19 | TRBD1 | CASRKGTGGYNSPLHF | TGTGCCAGTAGGAAAGGGACAGGGGGATATAATTCACCCCTCCACTTT
TRBJ1-2 | NA | TRBV29-1 | NA | CSVEEWGDGYTF | TGCAGCGTTGAAGAGTGGGGGGACGGCTACACCTTC
TRBJ1-3 | NA | TRBV7-2 | NA | CASSLAPGRSSGNTIYF | TGTGCCAGCAGCTTAGCCCCAGGAAGATCCTCTGGAAACACCATATATTTT
TRBJ2-1 | NA | TRBV11-2 | NA | CASSAGGEQFF | TGTGCCAGCAGCGCAGGTGGGGAGCAGTTCTTC
TRBJ1-2 | few | TRBV21-1 | NA | CASSKNDNYGYTF | TGTGCCAGCAGCAAAAACGACAACTATGGCTACACCTTC
TRBJ2-5 | few | TRBV10-1 | NA | CASSLEPQETQYF | TGCGCCAGCTCCCTCGAACCTCAAGAGACCCAGTACTTC
TRBJ2-1 | NA | TRBV11-2 | NA | CASSWGLNNEQFF | TGTGCCAGCAGCTGGGGACTTAACAATGAGCAGTTCTTC
TRBJ1-5 | NA | TRBV4-1 | TRBD1 | CASSQVGPGGGSNQPQHF | TGCGCCAGCAGCCAAGTAGGTCCAGGGGGCGGGAGCAATCAGCCCCAGCATTTT
TRBJ1-6 | NA | TRBV28 | TRBD1 | CASGQGAYSPLHF | TGTGCCAGTGGACAGGGGGCATATTCACCCCTCCACTTT
TRBJ2-7 | NA | TRBV6-1 | TRBD2 | CASSFLAGGSSYEQYF | TGTGCCAGCAGCTTTCTAGCGGGAGGGAGCTCCTACGAGCAGTACTTC
TRBJ2-3 | few | TRBV27 | TRBD2 | CASRSLAGGHTDTQYF | TGTGCCAGCAGATCCTTAGCGGGAGGGCACACAGATACGCAGTATTTT
TRBJ2-3 | few | TRBV20-1 | TRBD2 | CSARFGGVSTDTQYF | TGCAGTGCTAGGTTTGGGGGGGTAAGCACAGATACGCAGTATTTT
TRBJ2-5 | NA | TRBV28 | NA | CASSLWGWGQYF | TGTGCCAGCAGTTTATGGGGGTGGGGCCAGTACTTC
TRBJ2-7 | NA | TRBV7-7 | NA | CASSLALKAPPEQYF | TGTGCCAGCAGCTTAGCGCTCAAGGCCCCTCCGGAGCAGTACTTC
TRBJ2-3 | NA | TRBV27 | NA | CASRPTPARSTDTQYF | TGTGCCAGCAGACCCACCCCAGCTAGAAGCACAGATACGCAGTATTTT
TRBJ2-7 | NA | TRBV20-1 | TRBD2 | CSARTSGSYEQYF | TGCAGTGCCCGGACTAGCGGCTCCTACGAGCAGTACTTC
TRBJ2-5 | NA | TRBV18 | NA | CASSPSTRGGETQYF | TGTGCCAGCTCCCCCTCCACCAGGGGAGGTGAGACCCAGTACTTC
TRBJ1-3 | NA | TRBV20-1 | TRBD1 | CSAFDRGPGNTIYF | TGCAGTGCTTTCGACAGGGGGCCTGGAAACACCATATATTTT
TRBJ1-2 | NA | TRBV12-5 | NA | CASGLTHTGNYGYTF | TGTGCTAGTGGTTTGACGCATACAGGGAACTATGGCTACACCTTC
TRBJ2-7 | NA | TRBV5-4 | TRBD1 | CASSGNRGQGTYEQYF | TGTGCCAGCAGCGGGAACAGGGGCCAGGGGACCTACGAGCAGTACTTC
TRBJ2-1 | NA | TRBV7-9 | NA | CASSGTRNNEQFF | TGTGCCAGCAGCGGGACGAGAAACAATGAGCAGTTCTTC
TRBJ1-2 | few | TRBV2 | NA | CASSPLARAGGYTF | TGTGCCAGCAGTCCCCTAGCGAGGGCCGGGGGCTACACCTTC
TRBJ2-1 | few | TRBV10-3 | TRBD2 | CAISGRLAGGQVDEQFF | TGTGCCATCAGTGGGAGACTAGCGGGAGGGCAGGTCGATGAGCAGTTCTTC
TRBJ1-2 | once | TRBV20-1 | TRBD1 | CSASHRGYGYTF | TGCAGTGCTAGTCACAGGGGCTATGGCTACACCTTC
TRBJ2-3 | NA | TRBV30 | TRBD2 | CAWSKASGLADTQYF | TGTGCCTGGAGTAAGGCTAGCGGGCTGGCAGATACGCAGTATTTT
TRBJ1-1 | NA | TRBV6-1 | NA | CASSFISGGRTNTEAFF | TGTGCCAGCAGCTTTATCTCGGGGGGACGGACGAACACTGAAGCTTTCTTT
TRBJ2-3 | once | TRBV4-1 | NA | CASGTRATTDTQYF | TGCGCCAGCGGGACGAGGGCGACCACAGATACGCAGTATTTT
TRBJ2-1 | NA | TRBV6-2/TRBV6-3 | TRBD2 | CASSYVGGGASGEQFF | TGTGCCAGCAGTTACGTGGGCGGGGGGGCCTCCGGCGAGCAGTTCTTC
TRBJ1-2 | NA | TRBV6-1 | TRBD1 | CASRPRRGHGYTF | TGTGCCAGCAGACCCCGGAGGGGGCATGGCTACACCTTC
TRBJ2-1 | NA | TRBV6-1 | NA | CASSEPSDYNEQFF | TGTGCCAGCAGTGAACCAAGCGACTACAATGAGCAGTTCTTC
TRBJ2-5 | NA | TRBV6-5 | NA | CASSYGGGQGETQYF | TGTGCCAGCAGTTACGGGGGGGGGCAGGGAGAGACCCAGTACTTC
TRBJ1-3 | few | TRBV20-1 | TRBD1 | CSARRDRGPGNTIYF | TGCAGTGCTAGAAGGGACAGGGGGCCTGGAAACACCATATATTTT
TRBJ1-1 | few | TRBV7-9 | NA | CASSLGQGPYTEAFF | TGTGCCAGCAGCTTAGGCCAGGGTCCCTACACTGAAGCTTTCTTT
TRBJ1-6 | NA | TRBV2 | TRBD1 | CASRGTATNSPLHF | TGTGCCAGCAGGGGGACAGCAACAAATTCACCCCTCCACTTT
TRBJ1-2 | NA | TRBV2 | NA | CASSEFQGSGYTF | TGTGCCAGCAGTGAATTCCAGGGTAGCGGCTACACCTTC
TRBJ2-3 | NA | TRBV7-2 | NA | CASSLGGVVDTQYF | TGTGCCAGCAGCTTAGGGGGGGTCGTAGATACGCAGTATTTT